This T cell receptor (beta chain) was profiled in a study of blood T cells in healthy people across ages. As for the study in general: Template switching retrieved approximately one barcoded beta molecule for each two T cells. Study-wide points: Samples with more naive T cells showed higher observed beta diversity. The authors considered diversity estimates from one million T cells to be underestimates.

Then a second PCR, running roughly 7 to 12 cycles, was carried out with a sample-barcoded 5' primer and a J-beta primer mix. TCRdb analysed the 5' RACE reads with MiXCR anew, one entry per CDR3 protein. This sample has some 1.5 million distinct CDR3 sequences, with 28% found just once. CDR1 and CDR2 from the germline V gene are SGHRS and YFSETQ. The V end was cut by 1 base, the J end by 4 bases, with 11 bases between. CDR3 length: 15 amino acids. Remarks on this clonotype: Its antigen is currently unknown.

The chain is built from TRBV5-1 and TRBJ1-4; the D gene is possibly TRBD1 (5 bases). The sequence derives from a woman aged 30 to 39 in good health. The sequencing input was blood. The CDR3 loop is CASSLYQGVNEKLFF. CDR3 DNA: TGCGCCAGCAGCTTGTACCAGGGAGTTAATGAAAAACTGTTTTTT.